The 21 T cell receptor beta chains below were found in one sample sequenced in a study of beta chain features in type 1 diabetes (dated by TCRdb to the late 2010s). The library was generated by the immunoSEQ multiplex PCR assay. All of the isolated RNA was reverse transcribed with the High Capacity cDNA Reverse Transcription Kit, so expressed TCRB transcripts were sequenced. This is the immuneACCESS table as TCRdb keeps it, with only in-frame sequences that have V and J called. A part of the clones is gone; compared with another copy, unresolved V genes explain less than half, and the rest is unexplained. This sample gives around 250,000 clones in total; about 25% of them show up just once. The top ten clones comprise 4% of the sample. The sequenced material came from central memory CD4+ T cells from blood. The receptors stem from a man aged 25 to 40 in good health.

The rearrangement joins TRBV15 to TRBJ2-1; possibly TRBD1 for D (5 bases). CDR3 length: 15 amino acids. Trimming shortened V by 2 bases and J by 9 bases, and 17 bases separated the two germline ends. CDR1 and CDR2 from the germline V gene are LNHNV and YYDKDF (reference sequence). The CDR3 sequence is CATSRFRPQQGEQFF. The CDR3 DNA is TGTGCCACCAGCAGATTCAGACCTCAGCAGGGTGAGCAGTTCTTC.

The table lists this clone with a few counts. V and J are TRBV6-5 and TRBJ2-1; 9 positions match TRBD1. Trimming removed 5 bases from V and 11 bases from J; junction bases left unmatched: 7. Looked up from germline, CDR1 is MNHEY and CDR2 is SVGAGI. CDR3 length equals 13 residues. The CDR3 nucleotides read TGTGCCAGCAGTAGTCCGGGACAGGGAAAGCAGTTCTTC. Its translation: CASSSPGQGKQFF.

V and J are TRBV9 and TRBJ2-5; TRBD1 matches at 7 bases. The DNA end lines up better with TRBJ2-7; the J call may be wrong. Germline assignment: CDR1 SGDLS and CDR2 YYNGEE. The CDR3 consists of 15 residues. In DNA, the CDR3 is TGTGCCAGCAGCGTAGCCCCAGGGGGAACATACGAGCAGTACTTC. This codes for CASSVAPGGTYEQYF.

V gene TRBV9 combines with J gene TRBJ1-2, with 7 bases that match TRBD1. Germline CDR1 reads SGDLS; CDR2 reads YYNGEE. Trimming cost V 4 bases and J 3 bases; bases outside gene matches: 6. CDR3 size: 14 residues. CDR3 in DNA: TGTGCCAGCAGCCCTACAGGGGACTACTATGGCTACACCTTC. As protein: CASSPTGDYYGYTF.

This clone was observed a handful of times. The chain combines TRBV12-5 with TRBJ2-5; 12 bases line up with TRBD2. The V gene's germline CDR1 is LGHNT and CDR2 FRNRAP. The CDR3 spans 15 residues. The ends lost 7 bases at V and 4 bases at J; junction bases unmatched: 7. This CDR3 is CASASTSGGRETQYF. The CDR3 DNA sequence: TGTGCTAGTGCCTCGACTAGCGGGGGAAGAGAGACCCAGTACTTC.

The V call is TRBV29-1, the J call TRBJ2-1, with D hard to call. CDR1 is SQVTM, CDR2 ANQGSEA, per germline. The CDR3 length is 12 residues. Trimming left V 3 bases short and J 4 bases short, with 7 bases between. Written as DNA, the CDR3 is TGCAGCGTTGATGAAGAGTACAATGAGCAGTTCTTC. This translates into CSVDEEYNEQFF.

This chain links TRBV4-1 with TRBJ1-6; tentative D call: TRBD1 (5 bases). From germline, CDR1 is MGHRA and CDR2 YSYEKL. Trimming pared 1 base from V and 6 bases from J, leaving 13 bases between. The CDR3 runs 16 residues. The CDR3 sequence: CASSQAPSRVNSPLHF. In DNA, the CDR3 is TGCGCCAGCAGCCAAGCCCCCAGCAGGGTTAATTCACCCCTCCACTTT.

The V gene is TRBV29-1, the J gene TRBJ2-1, with 9 bases fitting TRBD1. This CDR3 has 13 residues. Trimming cost V 6 bases and J 6 bases; bases outside gene matches: 6. The germline gives CDR1 SQVTM, CDR2 ANQGSEA. CDR3 residues: CSVGSTGGNEQFF. The CDR3 DNA is TGCAGCGTCGGATCGACAGGGGGCAATGAGCAGTTCTTC.

V and J are TRBV4-3 and TRBJ1-2; D ambiguous. Germline values: CDR1 LGHNA, CDR2 YSLEER. This CDR3 contains 15 residues. Trimming took off 0 bases at V and 8 bases at J, with 16 bases between the two ends. CDR3 DNA: TGCGCCAGCAGCCAAGAGTGGGAGGGCCTGAGGGGCTACACCTTC. This sequence encodes CASSQEWEGLRGYTF.

The table lists this clone with a few counts. The chain joins TRBV7-9 to TRBJ2-5, with a tentative D call TRBD2 (6 bases). V lost 5 bases to trimming and J lost 5 bases, with 9 bases between them. The CDR3 covers 12 residues. Germline loops: CDR1 SEHNR, CDR2 FQNEAQ (reference sequence). The CDR3 here is CASSPRGETQYF. In nucleotides, the CDR3 is TGTGCCAGCAGCCCACGGGGGGAGACCCAGTACTTC.

The chain has TRBV5-1 and TRBJ2-5, with 8 bases aligning to TRBD2. Trimming removed 2 bases from V and 4 bases from J; junction bases left unmatched: 10. Germline CDR1 reads SGHRS; CDR2 reads YFSETQ. The CDR3 runs to 16 residues. The chain's CDR3 is CASSFGSGSSGETQYF. The CDR3 bases are TGCGCCAGCAGCTTCGGCAGCGGGAGCTCAGGAGAGACCCAGTACTTC.

This clone was observed a single time. The chain employs TRBV19 and TRBJ1-5, with D perhaps matching TRBD1 (5 bases). The germline CDR1 and CDR2 sequences are LNHDA and SQIVND (reference sequence). The V gene lost 1 base and the J gene lost 4 bases, with 14 bases spanning the gap. The CDR3 sequence is 16 residues long. Here the CDR3 DNA reads TGTGCCAGTAGTATAGGAGCCAGGGAGAGGAATCAGCCCCAGCATTTT. This translates into CASSIGARERNQPQHF.

This clone came up many times. The J gene is TRBJ1-3, the V gene TRBV9; tentatively, D is TRBD1 (5 bases). This CDR3 comprises 14 residues. V gave up 3 bases and J gave up 2 bases, with 9 bases separating them. Germline values: CDR1 SGDLS, CDR2 YYNGEE. The CDR3 bases are TGTGCCAGCAGCGCCGCGGGGGCTGGAAACACCATATATTTT. Protein sequence: CASSAAGAGNTIYF.

V is TRBV7-2 and J is TRBJ1-3; D possibly corresponds to TRBD1 (6 bases). The V end was cut by 5 bases, the J end by 4 bases, with 9 bases between. Germline CDR1 and CDR2: SGHTA and FQGNSA. The CDR3 has 13 amino acids. DNA for the CDR3: TGTGCCAGCAGCGTCGGACAGGGAAACACCATATATTTT. Protein sequence: CASSVGQGNTIYF.

This chain links TRBV5-6 with TRBJ1-5; 11 bases map to TRBD1. The CDR3 loop spans 16 amino acids. V shed 7 bases and J 0 bases; nucleotides not matched to a gene: 6. Germline CDR1 is SGHDT and CDR2 is YYEEEE. CDR3 sequence: CASPGTGGRSNQPQHF. The CDR3 bases are TGTGCCAGCCCCGGGACAGGGGGTCGTAGCAATCAGCCCCAGCATTTT.

This clone was detected only a few times. CDR3 protein: CASKRVLGGGFYEQYF. Written as DNA, the CDR3 is TGTGCCAGCAAACGAGTCCTCGGGGGAGGTTTCTACGAGCAGTACTTC. This chain joins TRBV9 and TRBJ2-7, with D possibly TRBD2 on 6 matching bases. Germline CDR1 SGDLS, CDR2 YYNGEE. Trimming stripped 6 bases from V and 3 bases from J, with 22 bases between. The CDR3 has 16 amino acids.

The rearrangement uses TRBV29-1 and TRBJ2-1, with 10 bases fitting TRBD2. With 7 bases clipped from V and 4 bases from J, the junction kept 4 bases outside the gene matches. CDR3 size: 13 residues. Germline lookup yields CDR1 SQVTM and CDR2 ANQGSEA. CDR3 DNA: TGCAGCGCCTGGACTAGCGGTTACAATGAGCAGTTCTTC. Protein product: CSAWTSGYNEQFF.

The chain joins TRBV5-6 to TRBJ2-5; 9 bases match TRBD2. This CDR3 has 17 amino acids. From germline, CDR1 is SGHDT and CDR2 YYEEEE. With 2 bases clipped from V and 6 bases from J, the junction kept 14 bases outside the gene matches. CDR3 bases: TGTGCCAGCAGCTTCTCCGGGACTAGCAGCCCCAAAAAGACCCAGTACTTC. Residues: CASSFSGTSSPKKTQYF.

This clone was picked up a small number of times. This chain joins TRBV10-3 and TRBJ2-1, with 13 bases fitting TRBD2. Germline CDR1 and CDR2: ENHRY and SYGVKD. V shed 10 bases and J 9 bases; nucleotides not matched to a gene: 9. The CDR3 spans 14 residues. Written as DNA, the CDR3 is TGTGCCACTGCCGGGACTAGCGGGAACAGTGAGCAGTTCTTC. Translation gives CATAGTSGNSEQFF.

Comment on this clone: The germline gene is not matched at one end of the junction; a read error may be the cause. This chain joins TRBV29-1 and TRBJ1-6; D gene unclear. This CDR3 region has 11 residues. Germline assignment: CDR1 SQVTM and CDR2 ANQGSEA. CDR3 sequence (DNA): TGCAGCGGTGAAAGGTTTTCACCCCTCCACTTT. This translates into CSGERFSPLHF.

In its sample, this clone was seen once. The chain has TRBV6-5 and TRBJ2-3, with 7 nucleotides matching TRBD1. Germline V gene lookup returns CDR1 MNHEY and CDR2 SVGAGI. V lost 6 bases, J lost 0 bases, and 6 bases stayed unmatched. The CDR3 contains 15 residues. CDR3 amino acids: CASRFATGSTDTQYF. CDR3 nucleotide sequence: TGTGCCAGCAGGTTCGCGACAGGGAGCACAGATACGCAGTATTTT.